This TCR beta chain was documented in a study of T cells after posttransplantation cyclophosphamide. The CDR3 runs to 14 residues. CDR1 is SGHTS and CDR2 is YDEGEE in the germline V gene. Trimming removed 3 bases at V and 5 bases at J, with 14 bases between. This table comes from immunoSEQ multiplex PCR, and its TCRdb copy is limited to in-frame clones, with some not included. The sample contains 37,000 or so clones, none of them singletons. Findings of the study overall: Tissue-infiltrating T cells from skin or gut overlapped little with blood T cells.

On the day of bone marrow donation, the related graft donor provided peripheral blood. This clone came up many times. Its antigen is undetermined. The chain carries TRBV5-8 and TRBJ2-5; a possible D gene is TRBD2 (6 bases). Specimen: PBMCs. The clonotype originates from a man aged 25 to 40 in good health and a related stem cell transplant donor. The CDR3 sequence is CASSWRPGRETQYF. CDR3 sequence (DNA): TGTGCCAGCAGCTGGCGCCCAGGGAGGGAGACCCAGTACTTC.